This entry lists 5 T cell receptor beta chains sequenced from one sample in a study of OX40 agonist ivuxolimab in advanced cancers. Libraries were prepared by immunoSEQ multiplex PCR; TCRdb keeps only in-frame clonotypes and omits some of them. The table shows some 43,000 clones, with 85% to 95% occurring only once. The input for sequencing was CD4+ or CD8+ T cells sorted from blood, taken in a trial of the OX40 agonist ivuxolimab. All receptors derive from an adult with an advanced solid tumor such as melanoma, head and neck, liver or kidney cancer.

This sequence joins TRBV5-5 and TRBJ2-3, with TRBD2 matching 8 bases. V was pared by 3 bases and J by 2 bases, with 5 bases of the junction left unmatched. Germline values: CDR1 SGHKS, CDR2 YYEKEE (reference sequence). The CDR3 contains 15 residues. DNA of the CDR3: TGTGCCAGCAGCTCCTTAGCGGGGAACACAGATACGCAGTATTTT. It specifies CASSSLAGNTDTQYF.

The chain uses TRBV9 and TRBJ2-1, with D possibly TRBD1 on 6 matching bases. CDR3 length equals 14 residues. Trimming stripped 4 bases from V and 5 bases from J, with 13 bases between. Looked up from germline, CDR1 is SGDLS and CDR2 is YYNGEE. In DNA, the CDR3 is TGTGCCAGCAGCCCCCCGGACAGAAACAATGAGCAGTTCTTC. Its protein product is CASSPPDRNNEQFF.

This clone came up once. The chain couples TRBV21-1 to TRBJ2-7; TRBD2 is the table's D call and was not checked against the DNA. TRBV21-1 is listed as a pseudogene. The CDR3 has 17 residues. Written as DNA, the CDR3 is TGTGCCAGCAGCAAAGGAAGCGCAGTCCACCCCTTATCCGAGCAGTACTTC. It codes for CASSKGSAVHPLSEQYF.

The V call is TRBV7-9, the J call TRBJ1-5, with no clear D. The V end was cut by 1 base, the J end by 3 bases, with 4 bases between. CDR1 is SEHNR, CDR2 FQNEAQ, per germline (reference sequence). CDR3 length: 13 amino acids. The CDR3 sequence: CASSLGLNQPQHF. The DNA of the CDR3 is TGTGCCAGCAGCTTAGGTCTCAATCAGCCCCAGCATTTT.

The table lists this clone with a count of one. This chain connects TRBV5-6 to TRBJ1-1, with 8 bases fitting TRBD1. The V gene's germline CDR1 is SGHDT and CDR2 YYEEEE. The CDR3 runs to 17 residues. V shed 3 bases and J 1 base; nucleotides not matched to a gene: 11. The CDR3 DNA is TGTGCCAGCAGCTCTCGAACAGGGGGATGGAAGAACACTGAAGCTTTCTTT. Encoded protein: CASSSRTGGWKNTEAFF. Using reference TRBV5-6 and TRBJ1-1 for the parts outside the CDR3, the full variable domain is DAGVTQSPTHLIKTRGQQVTLRCSPKSGHDTVSWYQQALGQGPQFIFQYYEEEERQRGNFPDRFSGHQFPNYSSELNVNALLLGDSALYLCASSSRTGGWKNTEAFFGQGTRLTVV.